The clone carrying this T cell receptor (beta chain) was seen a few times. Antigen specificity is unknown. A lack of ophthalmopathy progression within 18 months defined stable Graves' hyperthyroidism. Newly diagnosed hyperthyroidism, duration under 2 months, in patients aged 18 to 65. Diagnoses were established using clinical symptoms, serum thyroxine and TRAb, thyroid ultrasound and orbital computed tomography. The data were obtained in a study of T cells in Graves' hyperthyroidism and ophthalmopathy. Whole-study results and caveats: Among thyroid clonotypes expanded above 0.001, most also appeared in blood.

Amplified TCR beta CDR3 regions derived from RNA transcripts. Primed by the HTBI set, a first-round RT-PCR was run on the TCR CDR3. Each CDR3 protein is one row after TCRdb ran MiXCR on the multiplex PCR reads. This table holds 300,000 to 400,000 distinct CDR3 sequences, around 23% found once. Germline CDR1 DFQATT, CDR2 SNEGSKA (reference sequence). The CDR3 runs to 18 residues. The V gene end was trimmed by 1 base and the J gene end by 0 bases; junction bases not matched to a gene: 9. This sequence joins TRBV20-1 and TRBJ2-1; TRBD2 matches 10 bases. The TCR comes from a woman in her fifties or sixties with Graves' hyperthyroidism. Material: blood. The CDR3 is CSARGFGTSDSSYNEQFF. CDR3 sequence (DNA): TGCAGTGCTAGAGGTTTCGGGACTAGCGATAGCTCCTACAATGAGCAGTTCTTC.